A single sample is the source of the 22 T cell receptor beta chains below, sequenced in a study of blood T cell repertoires in COVID-19. Sequencing was performed with immunoSEQ multiplex PCR; in TCRdb, only in-frame clones are kept and a portion is missing. The repertoire has about 240,000 clones, roughly 90% of them found once; the top ten carry just over 7%. Sequenced input: peripheral blood. These receptors all come from a man aged 60 to 75 who had recovered from COVID-19.

V and J are TRBV9 and TRBJ2-5, with D tentatively TRBD1 (5 bases). CDR1 and CDR2 (germline): SGDLS, YYNGEE. CDR3 length: 14 amino acids. Trimming removed 0 bases at V and 5 bases at J, with 11 bases between. CDR3 region: CASSVGSRVETQYF. The CDR3 DNA follows: TGTGCCAGCAGCGTAGGGTCCAGGGTGGAGACCCAGTACTTC.

The genes are TRBV5-8 and TRBJ1-1; 7 bases map to TRBD1. Germline V gene lookup returns CDR1 SGHTS and CDR2 YDEGEE. CDR3 size: 15 residues. V trimming: 5 bases; J trimming: 1 base; junction bases outside the gene matches: 8. CDR3 in amino acids: CASRQTGVGNTEAFF. The CDR3 nucleotides read TGTGCCAGCAGGCAAACAGGGGTGGGGAACACTGAAGCTTTCTTT.

The V and J genes are TRBV12-5 and TRBJ1-1; D not certain. The V end lost 5 bases, the J end lost 2 bases, and 12 bases lay between the germline ends. The CDR3 is made up of 14 amino acids. Germline V gene sequence: CDR1 LGHNT, CDR2 FRNRAP. The CDR3 reads CASGPGFLNTEAFF. The CDR3, as DNA: TGTGCTAGTGGTCCCGGGTTCTTAAACACTGAAGCTTTCTTT.

This clone was recorded once. The chain combines TRBV28 with TRBJ1-4, with D possibly being TRBD1 (6 bases). The CDR3 is 13 residues long. The V gene lost 5 bases and the J gene lost 7 bases, with 11 bases spanning the gap. Germline V CDR1 and CDR2: MDHEN, SYDVKM. CDR3 DNA: TGTGCCAGCAGTGGCGGACAGAGTGAAAAACTGTTTTTT. Amino acid sequence: CASSGGQSEKLFF.

The rearrangement uses TRBV5-6 and TRBJ1-2; no reliable D call. With 2 bases removed from V and 4 bases from J, the gap between germline ends came to 9 bases. Per the germline V gene, CDR1 is SGHDT and CDR2 is YYEEEE. The CDR3 sequence is 13 residues long. The CDR3 is CASSLTTSYGYTF. The CDR3 nucleotides are TGTGCCAGCAGCTTAACTACGAGCTATGGCTACACCTTC.

This chain joins TRBV7-9 and TRBJ1-3; D may be TRBD1 (5 bases). Trimming took off 0 bases at V and 0 bases at J, with 9 bases between the two ends. The germline gives CDR1 SEHNR, CDR2 FQNEAQ (reference sequence). This CDR3 comprises 16 residues. CDR3 nucleotide sequence: TGTGCCAGCAGCTTAGCGGGGGGAACCTCTGGAAACACCATATATTTT. It specifies CASSLAGGTSGNTIYF.

V and J are TRBV6-5 and TRBJ2-2; 11 nucleotides line up with TRBD2. The germline CDR1 and CDR2 sequences are MNHEY and SVGAGI. There are 16 residues in the CDR3. The trim removed 1 base at V and 4 bases at J, leaving 2 bases unmatched. The CDR3 region is CASSYWTSGRTGELFF. Here the CDR3 DNA reads TGTGCCAGCAGTTACTGGACTAGCGGGCGCACCGGGGAGCTGTTTTTT.

V and J are TRBV6-5 and TRBJ2-2; 8 nucleotides align to TRBD1. Looked up from germline, CDR1 is MNHEY and CDR2 is SVGAGI. V dropped 8 bases and J dropped 1; count of bases not matched to a gene: 6. This CDR3 spans 15 amino acids. CDR3 sequence reads: CASLRTGLNTGELFF. DNA of the CDR3: TGTGCCAGCCTGAGGACAGGGCTGAACACCGGGGAGCTGTTTTTT.

The rearrangement joins TRBV30 to TRBJ1-6, with D maybe TRBD1 (6 bases). The V end lost 1 base, the J end lost 9 bases, and 16 bases lay between the germline ends. This CDR3 comprises 15 residues. Germline loops: CDR1 GTSNPN, CDR2 SVGIG (reference sequence). DNA of the CDR3: TGTGCCTGGAGTGCCGGCCGGGACAATGGTTCACCCCTCCACTTT. Protein sequence: CAWSAGRDNGSPLHF.

The V gene is TRBV5-1, the J gene TRBJ1-6; D not certain. Germline CDR1 reads SGHRS; CDR2 reads YFSETQ. Trimming shortened V by 0 bases and J by 7 bases, and 11 bases separated the two germline ends. The length of the CDR3 is 15 residues. CDR3 protein: CASSLVVAANSPLHF. CDR3 nucleotide sequence: TGCGCCAGCAGCTTGGTCGTGGCAGCGAATTCACCCCTCCACTTT.

This clone has more than one count but fewer than ten. At one end, the junction sequence differs from germline, possibly due to a read error. This chain links TRBV7-8 with TRBJ2-2; 7 bases fit TRBD2. CDR1 and CDR2 from the germline V gene are SGHVS and FQNEAQ. The CDR3 covers 12 residues. CDR3 residues: CASSSRERDLFF. The CDR3 bases are TGTGCCAGCAGCTCACGTGAGCGGGACCTGTTTTTT.

This sequence joins TRBV19 and TRBJ1-2; TRBD1 matches 7 bases. This CDR3 is 13 amino acids long. Trimming took 3 bases from V and 4 from J; bases not matched to a gene: 2. CDR1 and CDR2 (germline): LNHDA, SQIVND (reference sequence). CDR3 DNA: TGTGCCAGTAGTATGGCAGGGGGCTATGGCTACACCTTC. It is translated as CASSMAGGYGYTF.

J is TRBJ1-1 and V is TRBV5-1; 7 nucleotides agree with TRBD1. V lost 0 bases to trimming and J lost 10 bases; unmatched junction nucleotides: 6. The CDR3 covers 13 residues. In germline, CDR1 is SGHRS, CDR2 YFSETQ. Written as DNA, the CDR3 is TGCGCCAGCAGCTTGGAGGAAGGGGGCTCAGCTTTCTTT. Translated, it gives CASSLEEGGSAFF. Full variable domain (rest looked up from reference TRBV5-1 and TRBJ1-1): KAGVTQTPRYLIKTRGQQVTLSCSPISGHRSVSWYQQTPGQGLQFLFEYFSETQRNKGNFPGRFSGRQFSNSRSEMNVSTLELGDSALYLCASSLEEGGSAFFGQGTRLTVV.

The V gene is TRBV3-1 (or the pseudogene TRBV3-2), the J gene TRBJ1-5; TRBD1 agrees at 7 bases. Germline CDR1 is LGHDT and CDR2 is YNNKEL (reference sequence). Trimming at V came to 4 bases and at J to 0 bases, leaving 9 bases not matched to a gene. CDR3 size: 17 residues. The CDR3 DNA reads TGTGCCAGCAGCCCGGTCCGGGACAGACGTAGCAATCAGCCCCAGCATTTT. It codes for CASSPVRDRRSNQPQHF.

The chain couples TRBV12-5 to TRBJ2-3; the D gene is possibly TRBD1 (7 bases). The CDR3 totals 14 residues. V dropped 4 bases and J dropped 5 bases, with 13 bases sitting between them. The V gene's germline CDR1 is LGHNT and CDR2 FRNRAP. CDR3 in DNA: TGTGCTAGTGGTTCGGAGGGGGCTGAAGATACGCAGTATTTT. Encoded protein: CASGSEGAEDTQYF. The whole variable domain, filled in from reference TRBV12-5 and TRBJ2-3, reads DARVTQTPRHKVTEMGQEVTMRCQPILGHNTVFWYRQTMMQGLELLAYFRNRAPLDDSGMPKDRFSAEMPDATLATLKIQPSEPRDSAVYFCASGSEGAEDTQYFGPGTRLTVL.

This clone was detected only a few times. The gene calls are TRBV5-1 and TRBJ2-5, with D perhaps TRBD2 (6 bases). Germline V gene lookup returns CDR1 SGHRS and CDR2 YFSETQ. This CDR3 region has 16 residues. Trimming left V 7 bases short and J 3 bases short, with 22 bases between. CDR3 protein: CASRLGGSGTEETQYF. The CDR3 DNA reads TGCGCCAGCCGGCTGGGGGGTTCCGGGACCGAAGAGACCCAGTACTTC.

The rearrangement uses TRBV5-4 and TRBJ2-7; D is ambiguous. Germline V lookup: CDR1 SGHNT, CDR2 YYREEE (reference sequence). V lost 0 bases and J lost 7, with 17 bases in between. The length of the CDR3 is 15 residues. CDR3 loop: CASSLGIQSSFEQYF. The CDR3 region has the DNA TGTGCCAGCAGCTTGGGTATTCAGTCCTCCTTTGAGCAGTACTTC.

The chain has TRBV5-1 and TRBJ2-2, with unresolved D. The CDR3 is 14 amino acids. V lost 2 bases to trimming and J lost 0 bases, with 5 bases between them. Germline V CDR1 and CDR2: SGHRS, YFSETQ. Here the CDR3 DNA reads TGCGCCAGCAGCTTCACTTCGAACACCGGGGAGCTGTTTTTT. Amino acids: CASSFTSNTGELFF.

V and J are TRBV3-1 (or the pseudogene TRBV3-2) and TRBJ2-1; 11 bases fit TRBD2. V dropped 4 bases and J dropped 12; count of bases not matched to a gene: 2. Germline-derived CDR1 and CDR2 are LGHDT and YNNKEL (reference sequence). The CDR3 consists of 12 residues. The CDR3: CASSPLAGGQFF. CDR3 sequence (DNA): TGTGCCAGCAGCCCTCTAGCGGGGGGGCAGTTCTTC.

Points on this clone: A read error may produce the germline difference seen at one junction end. The V call is TRBV2, the J call TRBJ2-7, with D perhaps matching TRBD2 (6 bases). Germline CDR1 and CDR2: SNHLY and FYNNEI. There are 11 residues in the CDR3. This CDR3 reads CASSGDSPRGF. DNA for the CDR3: TGTGCCAGCAGTGGGGACTCCCCTAGAGGCTTC.

J is TRBJ1-5 and V is TRBV2, with D unresolved. The V gene lost 7 bases and the J gene lost 0 bases, with 13 bases spanning the gap. Germline V gene sequence: CDR1 SNHLY, CDR2 FYNNEI. The CDR3 totals 15 residues. Here the CDR3 reads CASNEARGSNQPQHF. DNA of the CDR3: TGTGCCAGCAACGAGGCACGCGGTAGCAATCAGCCCCAGCATTTT.

The chain is built from TRBV18 and TRBJ2-7; D may be TRBD1 (5 bases). CDR1 and CDR2 (germline): KGHSH, LQKENI. The CDR3 runs to 14 residues. V was pared by 2 bases and J by 3 bases, with 11 bases between. The CDR3 spells CASSPGAAIYEQYF. The DNA for the CDR3 is TGTGCCAGCTCACCAGGGGCAGCTATCTACGAGCAGTACTTC.